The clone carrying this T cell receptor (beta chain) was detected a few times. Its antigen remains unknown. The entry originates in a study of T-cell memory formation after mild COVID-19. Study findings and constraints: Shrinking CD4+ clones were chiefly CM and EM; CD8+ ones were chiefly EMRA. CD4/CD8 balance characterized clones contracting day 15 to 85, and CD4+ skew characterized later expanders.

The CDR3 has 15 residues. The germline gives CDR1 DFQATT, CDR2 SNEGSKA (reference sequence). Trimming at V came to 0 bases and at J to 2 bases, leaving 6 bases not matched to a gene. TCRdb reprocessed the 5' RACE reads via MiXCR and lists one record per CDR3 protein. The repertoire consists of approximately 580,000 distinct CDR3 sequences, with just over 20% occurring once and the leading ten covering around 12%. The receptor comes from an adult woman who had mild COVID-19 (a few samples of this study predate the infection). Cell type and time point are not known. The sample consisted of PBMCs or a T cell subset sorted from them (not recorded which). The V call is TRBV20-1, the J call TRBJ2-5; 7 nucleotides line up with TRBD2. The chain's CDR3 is CSAREGGLPQETQYF. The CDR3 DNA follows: TGCAGTGCTAGAGAGGGGGGACTACCTCAAGAGACCCAGTACTTC.